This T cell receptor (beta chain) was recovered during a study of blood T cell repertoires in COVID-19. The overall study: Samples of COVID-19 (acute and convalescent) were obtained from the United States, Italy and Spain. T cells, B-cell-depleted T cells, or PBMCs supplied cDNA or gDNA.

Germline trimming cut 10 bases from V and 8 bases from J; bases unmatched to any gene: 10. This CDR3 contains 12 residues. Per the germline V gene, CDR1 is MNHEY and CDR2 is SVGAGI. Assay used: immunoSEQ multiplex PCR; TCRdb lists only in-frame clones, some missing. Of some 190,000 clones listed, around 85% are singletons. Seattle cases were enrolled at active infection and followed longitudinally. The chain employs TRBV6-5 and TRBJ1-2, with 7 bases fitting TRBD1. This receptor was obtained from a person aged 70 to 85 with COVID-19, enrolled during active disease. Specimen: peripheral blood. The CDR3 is CATTPTGRGYTF. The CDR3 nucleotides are TGTGCCACCACCCCGACAGGGAGGGGCTACACCTTC.